The source of this T cell receptor beta chain is a study of blood T cell repertoires in COVID-19. The wider study: Specimens from acute and convalescent COVID-19 originated in the United States, Italy and Spain.

The protocol was immunoSEQ multiplex PCR, while the TCRdb copy is restricted to in-frame clones and leaves out a portion. The sample lists approximately 400,000 clones, approximately 91% occurring once. Trimming pared 0 bases from V and 0 bases from J, leaving 20 bases between. Germline CDR1 is MGHRA and CDR2 is YSYEKL. The CDR3 runs 19 residues. Recruits, aged about 18 to 95 years, lived in about two dozen US areas. Within 2 weeks of study entry, exposed participants had contacted a PCR-confirmed or clinician-diagnosed COVID-19 case. What was sequenced was PBMCs or T cells enriched from blood (not recorded which). This TCR came from a woman aged 40 to 50 who had been exposed to COVID-19. The V and J genes are TRBV4-1 and TRBJ1-1, with a weak D call TRBD1 (5 bases). The CDR3: CASSQEWERGKILNTEAFF. The CDR3 region has the DNA TGCGCCAGCAGCCAAGAATGGGAAAGGGGAAAGATCTTGAACACTGAAGCTTTCTTT.